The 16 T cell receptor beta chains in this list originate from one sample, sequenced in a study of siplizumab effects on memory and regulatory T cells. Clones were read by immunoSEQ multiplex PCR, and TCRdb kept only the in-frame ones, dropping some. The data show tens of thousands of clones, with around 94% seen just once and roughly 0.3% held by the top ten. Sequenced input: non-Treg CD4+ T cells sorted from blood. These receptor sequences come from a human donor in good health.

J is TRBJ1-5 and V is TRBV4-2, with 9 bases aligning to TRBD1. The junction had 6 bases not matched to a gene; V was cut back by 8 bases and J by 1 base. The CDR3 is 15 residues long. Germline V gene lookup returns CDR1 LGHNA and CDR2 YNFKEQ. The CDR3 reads CASRRDRESNQPQHF. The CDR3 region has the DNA TGTGCCAGCCGGCGGGACAGGGAAAGCAATCAGCCCCAGCATTTT.

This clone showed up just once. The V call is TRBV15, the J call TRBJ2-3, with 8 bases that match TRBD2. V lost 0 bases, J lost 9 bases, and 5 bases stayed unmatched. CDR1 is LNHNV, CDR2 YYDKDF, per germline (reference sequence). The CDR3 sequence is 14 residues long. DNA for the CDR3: TGTGCCACCAGCAGAGACCCCCGGGGGGGGACGCAGTATTTT. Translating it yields CATSRDPRGGTQYF.

The CDR3 loop reads CASSLLTDASTDTQYF. DNA for the CDR3: TGCGCCAGCAGCTTGTTGACGGACGCTAGCACAGATACGCAGTATTTT. The chain couples TRBV5-1 to TRBJ2-3; D ambiguous. This CDR3 has 16 amino acids. V lost 1 base, J lost 0 bases, and 12 bases lay in between. Germline lookup yields CDR1 SGHRS and CDR2 YFSETQ.

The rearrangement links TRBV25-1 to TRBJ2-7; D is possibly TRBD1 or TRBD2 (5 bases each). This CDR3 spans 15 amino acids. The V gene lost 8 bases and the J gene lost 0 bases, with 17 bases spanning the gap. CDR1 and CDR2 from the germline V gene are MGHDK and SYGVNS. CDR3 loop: CASGIPRGTSYEQYF. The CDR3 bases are TGTGCCAGCGGAATCCCCCGGGGCACCTCCTACGAGCAGTACTTC.

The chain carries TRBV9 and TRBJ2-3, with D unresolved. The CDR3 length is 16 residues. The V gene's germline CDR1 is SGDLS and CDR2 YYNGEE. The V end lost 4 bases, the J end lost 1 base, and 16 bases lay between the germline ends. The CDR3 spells CASSRRRMQGTDTQYF. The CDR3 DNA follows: TGTGCCAGCAGCCGTAGGAGAATGCAGGGCACAGATACGCAGTATTTT.

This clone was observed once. As DNA, the CDR3 is TGCGCCAGCAGCTTGGGGGAAGAACAGCCCCAGCATTTT. Its protein is CASSLGEEQPQHF. The chain recombines TRBV5-1 with TRBJ1-5; D remains unclear. In germline, CDR1 is SGHRS, CDR2 YFSETQ. V gave up 0 bases and J gave up 7 bases, with 8 bases separating them. This CDR3 has 13 amino acids.

CDR3 nucleotides: TGTGCCAGTAGTATCCCGGGACTCCGGGGAATCTCGGAGACCCAGTACTTC. Its protein is CASSIPGLRGISETQYF. The gene calls are TRBV19 and TRBJ2-5; a possible D gene is TRBD2 (6 bases). With 3 bases removed from V and 5 bases from J, the gap between germline ends came to 22 bases. CDR3 size: 17 residues. Germline V gene sequence: CDR1 LNHDA, CDR2 SQIVND (reference sequence).

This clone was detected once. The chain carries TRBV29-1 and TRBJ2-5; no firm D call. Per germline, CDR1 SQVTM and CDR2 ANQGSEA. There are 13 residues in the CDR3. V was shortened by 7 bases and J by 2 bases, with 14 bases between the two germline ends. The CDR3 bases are TGCAGCGCTACCGGCTCCGGGCAAGAGACCCAGTACTTC. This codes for CSATGSGQETQYF.

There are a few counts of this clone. In nucleotides, the CDR3 is TGCGCCAGCAGCGGGGGGCCAGCGGGGGCTCAAGAGACCCAGTACTTC. It translates to CASSGGPAGAQETQYF. This chain links TRBV5-1 with TRBJ2-5; 8 nucleotides match TRBD2. The CDR3 contains 16 residues. The J segment lost 2 bases and the V segment lost 4 bases, leaving 10 bases of the junction unmatched. CDR1 SGHRS and CDR2 YFSETQ come from the germline V gene.

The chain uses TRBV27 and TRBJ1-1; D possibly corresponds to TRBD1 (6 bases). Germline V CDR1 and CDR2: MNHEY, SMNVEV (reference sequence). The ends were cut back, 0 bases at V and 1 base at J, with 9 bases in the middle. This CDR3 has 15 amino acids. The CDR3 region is CASSLSPGANTEAFF. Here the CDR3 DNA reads TGTGCCAGCAGTTTATCTCCAGGGGCGAACACTGAAGCTTTCTTT.

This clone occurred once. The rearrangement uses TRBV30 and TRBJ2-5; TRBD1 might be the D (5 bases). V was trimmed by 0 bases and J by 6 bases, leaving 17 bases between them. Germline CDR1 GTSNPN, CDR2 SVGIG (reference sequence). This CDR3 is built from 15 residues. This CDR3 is CAWSVGAGLRKTQYF. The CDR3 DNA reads TGTGCCTGGAGTGTTGGGGCAGGCCTTCGTAAGACCCAGTACTTC.

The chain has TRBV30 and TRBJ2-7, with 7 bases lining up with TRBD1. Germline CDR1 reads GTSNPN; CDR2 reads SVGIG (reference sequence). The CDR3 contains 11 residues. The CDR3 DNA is TGTGCTTCTGACAGGGTCTACGAGCAGTACTTC. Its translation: CASDRVYEQYF.

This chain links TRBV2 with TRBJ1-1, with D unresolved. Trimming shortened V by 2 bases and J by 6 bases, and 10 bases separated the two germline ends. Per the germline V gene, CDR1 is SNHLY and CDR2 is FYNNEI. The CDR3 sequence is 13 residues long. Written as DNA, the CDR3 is TGTGCCAGCAGTGAATTCAGGAAGCCTGAAGCTTTCTTT. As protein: CASSEFRKPEAFF.

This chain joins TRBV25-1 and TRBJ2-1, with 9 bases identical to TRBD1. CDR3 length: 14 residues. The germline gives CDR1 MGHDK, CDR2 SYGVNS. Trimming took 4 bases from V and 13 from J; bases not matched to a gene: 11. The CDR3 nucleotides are TGTGCCAGCAGTGTACCGGGACAGGGTTTTGGTCAGTTCTTC. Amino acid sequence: CASSVPGQGFGQFF.

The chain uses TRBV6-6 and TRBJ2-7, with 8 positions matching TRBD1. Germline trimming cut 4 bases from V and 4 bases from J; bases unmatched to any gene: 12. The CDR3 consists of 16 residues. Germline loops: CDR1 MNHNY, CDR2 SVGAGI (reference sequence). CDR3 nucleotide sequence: TGTGCCAGCAGTTGGCTCCGACAGGGGATAAATTACGAGCAGTACTTC. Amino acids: CASSWLRQGINYEQYF.

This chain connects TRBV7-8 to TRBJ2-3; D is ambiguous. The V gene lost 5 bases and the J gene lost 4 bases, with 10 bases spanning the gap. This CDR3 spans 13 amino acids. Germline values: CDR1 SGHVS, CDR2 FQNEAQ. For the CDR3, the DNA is TGTGCCAGCAGCCCACCGTTCGCAGATACGCAGTATTTT. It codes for CASSPPFADTQYF.